The 27 T cell receptor beta chains reported below all come from one sample, sequenced in a study of blood T cell repertoires in COVID-19. Profiling relied on immunoSEQ multiplex PCR, and the TCRdb table lists in-frame clones only, not all of them. The top ten clones hold 2% to 2.5% of a sample with roughly 250,000 clones, 70% to 90% of them seen once. Source material: peripheral blood. These receptor sequences come from a woman in her thirties or forties who had recovered from COVID-19.

The chain has TRBV1 and TRBJ2-7; the table calls TRBD1, which could not be checked here. TRBV1 is a pseudogene. The CDR3 length is 14 residues. CDR3 bases: TGCACCAGCAGCCAAGACGCAGGGGCCTACGAGCAGTACTTC. This gives the protein CTSSQDAGAYEQYF.

The V call is TRBV18, the J call TRBJ2-1; TRBD1 agrees at 10 bases. J gave up 5 bases and V 3 bases, and 7 bases lay outside the gene matches. CDR3 length equals 16 residues. Germline CDR1 is KGHSH and CDR2 is LQKENI. CDR3 loop: CASSPADRGSHNEQFF. CDR3 DNA: TGTGCCAGCTCACCGGCGGACAGGGGGAGCCACAATGAGCAGTTCTTC.

The CDR3 nucleotides are TGTGCCAGCAGACAGGGGGAGGGTGAGCAGTTCTTC. It translates to CASRQGEGEQFF. The J gene is TRBJ2-1, the V gene TRBV7-2, with a tentative D call TRBD1 (8 bases). Germline CDR1 and CDR2: SGHTA and FQGNSA. The germline V and J ends were trimmed by 6 bases and 9 bases, with 12 bases remaining between them. The CDR3 loop spans 12 amino acids.

This chain joins TRBV5-6 and TRBJ2-7; D is uncertain. The germline gives CDR1 SGHDT, CDR2 YYEEEE. CDR3 length: 13 residues. The V end lost 1 base, the J end lost 1 base, and 6 bases lay between the germline ends. This CDR3 reads CASSLYGSYEQYF. The CDR3 region has the DNA TGTGCCAGCAGCTTGTACGGGTCCTACGAGCAGTACTTC.

The V call is TRBV14, the J call TRBJ2-1, with 8 nucleotides matching TRBD2. The germline gives CDR1 SGHDN, CDR2 FVKESK. The J segment lost 8 bases and the V segment lost 4 bases, leaving 10 bases of the junction unmatched. The CDR3 length is 15 residues. This CDR3 reads CASSRRLALSDEQFF. CDR3 bases: TGTGCCAGCAGCCGCCGACTAGCGCTTTCGGATGAGCAGTTCTTC.

The V call is TRBV4-3, the J call TRBJ2-7, with TRBD1 matching over 9 bases. Per germline, CDR1 LGHNA and CDR2 YSLEER. The CDR3 sequence is 13 residues long. V was clipped by 4 bases and J by 12 bases; unmatched bases: 10. The CDR3 nucleotides are TGCGCCAGCAGCCCTGGGACAGGGATGAGTCGGTACTTC. Translating it yields CASSPGTGMSRYF.

The gene calls are TRBV30 and TRBJ1-4; perhaps TRBD1 as D (6 bases). In germline, CDR1 is GTSNPN, CDR2 SVGIG (reference sequence). The CDR3 runs 14 residues. V shed 1 base and J shed 8 bases, with 14 bases lying between them. CDR3: CAWSGQGTGEKLFF. The CDR3 DNA follows: TGTGCCTGGAGTGGCCAGGGGACGGGGGAAAAACTGTTTTTT.

This clone was counted only a few times. A read error may account for a junction end that differs from germline. The chain has TRBV18 and TRBJ1-2, with D possibly TRBD1 on 6 matching bases. CDR3 size: 14 residues. Germline assignment: CDR1 KGHSH and CDR2 LQKENI. The CDR3 nucleotides read TGTGCCACCTCAGAAACGGACAGCAACTATGGCTACACCTTC. This gives the protein CATSETDSNYGYTF.

This rearrangement joins TRBV5-1 to TRBJ2-2; TRBD1 matches at 12 bases. Germline V gene sequence: CDR1 SGHRS, CDR2 YFSETQ. The CDR3 has 18 residues. V gave up 5 bases and J gave up 1 base; unmatched junction bases: 9. CDR3 coding DNA: TGCGCCAGCAGAGAGCCGGGACAGGGGGCGAGGAACACCGGGGAGCTGTTTTTT. It encodes CASREPGQGARNTGELFF.

This clone has more than one count but fewer than ten. The gene calls are TRBV24-1 and TRBJ2-7; possibly TRBD1 for D (6 bases). V shed 9 bases and J shed 4 bases, with 9 bases lying between them. The CDR3 contains 11 residues. From germline, CDR1 is KGHDR and CDR2 SFDVKD. In nucleotides, the CDR3 is TGTGCCACCGAACAGGGATACGAGCAGTACTTC. The encoded protein is CATEQGYEQYF.

This chain connects TRBV6-4 to TRBJ1-5, with a possible D match to TRBD1 (5 bases). Germline CDR1 reads MRHNA; CDR2 reads SNTAGT. Trimming cost V 2 bases and J 2 bases, with 10 bases left between them. The CDR3 runs 15 residues. CDR3 in amino acids: CASSDGAEGNQPQHF. DNA for the CDR3: TGTGCCAGCAGTGACGGGGCGGAAGGCAATCAGCCCCAGCATTTT.

This chain uses TRBV30 with TRBJ2-5, with 7 positions matching TRBD1. This CDR3 comprises 13 residues. The ends lost 4 bases at V and 4 bases at J; junction bases unmatched: 6. CDR1 is GTSNPN, CDR2 SVGIG, per germline (reference sequence). The CDR3 nucleotides are TGTGCCTGGAACCGGGACAGAATAGAGACCCAGTACTTC. Protein sequence: CAWNRDRIETQYF.

The chain combines TRBV7-2 with TRBJ2-7; D call uncertain. The CDR3 covers 13 residues. Trimming pared 3 bases from V and 4 bases from J, leaving 10 bases between. Germline loops: CDR1 SGHTA, CDR2 FQGNSA. CDR3 in DNA: TGTGCCAGCAGCTTGACTCGCGAATACGAGCAGTACTTC. Translated, it gives CASSLTREYEQYF.

This chain connects TRBV19 to TRBJ2-1; 8 positions agree with TRBD2. After removal of 3 bases from V and 2 bases from J, the junction contained 6 bases not matched to a gene. The CDR3 extends over 16 amino acids. CDR1 is LNHDA and CDR2 is SQIVND in the germline V gene (reference sequence). The CDR3 sequence is CASSIISGITYNEQFF. The CDR3 region has the DNA TGTGCCAGTAGTATTATTAGCGGGATTACCTACAATGAGCAGTTCTTC.

The chain recombines TRBV5-1 with TRBJ2-2; possibly TRBD1 for D (6 bases). The CDR3 runs 14 residues. V was trimmed by 4 bases and J by 4 bases, leaving 11 bases between them. Germline values: CDR1 SGHRS, CDR2 YFSETQ. CDR3 protein: CASSLLDSTGELFF. The CDR3, as DNA: TGCGCCAGCAGCCTTTTGGACAGCACCGGGGAGCTGTTTTTT.

V gene TRBV27 combines with J gene TRBJ2-7, with D possibly TRBD1 on 6 matching bases. The CDR3 runs to 12 residues. Trimming took 8 bases from V and 2 from J, leaving 10 bases between them. Germline loops: CDR1 MNHEY, CDR2 SMNVEV (reference sequence). The CDR3 region has the DNA TGTGCCAGCTGGGACACCCCCTACGAGCAGTACTTC. This sequence encodes CASWDTPYEQYF.

V and J are TRBV9 and TRBJ1-2; D not certain. Trimming pared 8 bases from V and 1 base from J, leaving 9 bases between. Germline CDR1 reads SGDLS; CDR2 reads YYNGEE. The CDR3 has 12 amino acids. The CDR3 loop reads CASREHNYGYTF. The DNA of the CDR3 is TGTGCCAGTAGGGAGCATAACTATGGCTACACCTTC.

The chain carries TRBV4-2 and TRBJ2-1; 12 bases align to TRBD2. With 4 bases clipped from V and 8 bases from J, the junction kept 9 bases outside the gene matches. CDR1 LGHNA and CDR2 YNFKEQ come from the germline V gene. This CDR3 is built from 16 residues. The CDR3 here is CASSPLTSGGGDEQFF. The CDR3 coding sequence is TGTGCCAGCAGCCCATTGACTAGCGGGGGTGGGGATGAGCAGTTCTTC.

The V and J genes are TRBV9 and TRBJ2-3; TRBD2 aligns across 11 bases. V shed 5 bases and J 12 bases; nucleotides not matched to a gene: 14. Germline lookup yields CDR1 SGDLS and CDR2 YYNGEE. The CDR3 extends over 15 amino acids. The CDR3 here is CASSLTVTSGGDQYF. CDR3 sequence (DNA): TGTGCCAGCAGTCTCACCGTAACTAGCGGGGGCGATCAGTATTTT.

The chain's CDR3 is CASTGRRQGEDYGYTF. The CDR3 coding sequence is TGTGCCAGCACAGGCCGCCGACAGGGGGAGGACTATGGCTACACCTTC. The chain recombines TRBV5-4 with TRBJ1-2; 9 bases fit TRBD1. CDR1 is SGHNT and CDR2 is YYREEE in the germline V gene (reference sequence). The CDR3 totals 16 residues. V was clipped by 6 bases and J by 3 bases; unmatched bases: 12.

The chain links TRBV7-8 to TRBJ2-7; D uncertain. This CDR3 region has 14 residues. V lost 4 bases to trimming and J lost 2 bases, with 12 bases between them. The germline V gene encodes CDR1 SGHVS and CDR2 FQNEAQ. The CDR3 reads CASSSLTETYEQYF. The DNA for the CDR3 is TGTGCCAGCAGCTCCCTAACGGAGACCTACGAGCAGTACTTC.

In regard to this clone: Different DNA sequences within this sample yield the same CDR3. This chain links TRBV6-1 with TRBJ1-5; a weak D match, TRBD1 (5 bases). This CDR3 contains 14 residues. V was trimmed by 2 bases and J by 2 bases, leaving 7 bases between them. Germline lookup yields CDR1 MNHNS and CDR2 SASEGT. CDR3 loop: CASSERGGNQPQHF. The CDR3 bases are TGTGCCAGCAGTGAAAGGGGCGGCAATCAGCCCCAGCATTTT.

This rearrangement joins TRBV7-9 to TRBJ2-1, with 7 nucleotides matching TRBD2. The V gene end was trimmed by 2 bases and the J gene end by 6 bases; junction bases not matched to a gene: 4. The CDR3 extends over 14 amino acids. Per germline, CDR1 SEHNR and CDR2 FQNEAQ (reference sequence). CDR3 DNA sequence: TGTGCCAGCAGCTTACCGGGACTAATCAATGAGCAGTTCTTC. Its protein is CASSLPGLINEQFF.

DNA of the CDR3: TGTGCCAGCAGCTTCTGGGCTAGCCGGGATACGCAGTATTTT. This translates into CASSFWASRDTQYF. The chain carries TRBV5-6 and TRBJ2-3; D possibly corresponds to TRBD2 (5 bases). The CDR3 covers 14 residues. V was cut by 2 bases and J by 6 bases, with 13 bases left in between. The V gene's germline CDR1 is SGHDT and CDR2 YYEEEE.

On this clone itself: At the DNA level, this CDR3 is encoded by other sequences in the same sample as well. As DNA, the CDR3 is TGTGCCAGCAGCGTCGGACTTTCCTACGAGCAGTACTTC. Protein: CASSVGLSYEQYF. V is TRBV2 and J is TRBJ2-7; the D gene is possibly TRBD2 (5 bases). Germline CDR1 is SNHLY and CDR2 is FYNNEI. V lost 6 bases, J lost 1 base, and 10 bases lay in between. The CDR3 has 13 amino acids.

V and J are TRBV6-5 and TRBJ2-6; no clear D. Germline V gene lookup returns CDR1 MNHEY and CDR2 SVGAGI. Trimming shortened V by 0 bases and J by 0 bases, and 6 bases separated the two germline ends. The CDR3 runs 16 residues. This CDR3 is CASSYSTASGANVLTF. The CDR3, as DNA: TGTGCCAGCAGTTACTCCACAGCCTCTGGGGCCAACGTCCTGACTTTC.

The chain joins TRBV24-1 to TRBJ2-2; D is perhaps TRBD2 (6 bases). V lost 7 bases and J lost 0, with 11 bases in between. CDR1 is KGHDR and CDR2 is SFDVKD in the germline V gene. This CDR3 is 15 amino acids long. The CDR3: CATRGGRANTGELFF. CDR3 bases: TGTGCCACCAGGGGAGGCAGGGCGAACACCGGGGAGCTGTTTTTT.